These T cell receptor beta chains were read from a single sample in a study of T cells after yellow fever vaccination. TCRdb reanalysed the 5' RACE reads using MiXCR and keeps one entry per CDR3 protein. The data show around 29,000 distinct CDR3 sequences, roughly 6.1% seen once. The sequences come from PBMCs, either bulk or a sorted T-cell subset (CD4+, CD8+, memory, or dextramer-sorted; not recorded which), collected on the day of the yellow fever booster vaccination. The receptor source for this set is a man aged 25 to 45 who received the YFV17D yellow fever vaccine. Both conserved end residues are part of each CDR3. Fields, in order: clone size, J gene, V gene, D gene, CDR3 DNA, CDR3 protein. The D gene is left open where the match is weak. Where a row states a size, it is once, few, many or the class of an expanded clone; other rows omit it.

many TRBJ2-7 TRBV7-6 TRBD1 TGTGCCAGCAGCTTAGTAGGGACAGGGCTCTACGAGCAGTACTTC CASSLVGTGLYEQYF
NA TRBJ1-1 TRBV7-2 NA TGTGCCAGCAGCCCTTGGGGGAACACTGAAGCTTTCTTT CASSPWGNTEAFF
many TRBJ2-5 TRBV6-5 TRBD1 TGTGCCAGCAGTTCATTAGGGGGCGCGGAGACCCAGTACTTC CASSSLGGAETQYF
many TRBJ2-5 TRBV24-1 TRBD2 TGTGCCACCAGTGACCCCAACGGGGGGTTGGAGACCCAGTACTTC CATSDPNGGLETQYF
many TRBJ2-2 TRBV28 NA TGTGCCACCTCGCCTGGGATGTTGACCGGGGAGCTGTTTTTT CATSPGMLTGELFF
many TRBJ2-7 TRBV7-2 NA TGTGCCAGCAGCTTAGTGGTGGGGACGGGAGACTACGAGCAGTACTTC CASSLVVGTGDYEQYF
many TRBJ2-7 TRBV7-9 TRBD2 TGTGCCAGCAGCGAAACTCTAGGACTAGCGGGAGACGAGCAGTACTTC CASSETLGLAGDEQYF
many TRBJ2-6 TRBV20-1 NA TGCAGTGCTAGGGTGAGACCTAGCTCTGGGGCCAACGTCCTGACTTTC CSARVRPSSGANVLTF
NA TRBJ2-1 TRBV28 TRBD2 TGTGCCAGCGGGACTAGCGGGAGGTCCAATGAGCAGTTCTTC CASGTSGRSNEQFF
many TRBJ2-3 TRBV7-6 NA TGTGCCAGCAGCTCGGAGGGGGATACGCAGTATTTT CASSSEGDTQYF
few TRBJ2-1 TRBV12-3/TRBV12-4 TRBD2 TGTGCCAGCAGACTAGCGGGAGGGCCGGGGAATGAGCAGTTCTTC CASRLAGGPGNEQFF
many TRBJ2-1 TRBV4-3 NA TGCGCCAGCAGCCAGGTTCCAGGGGGGGCGCCTCGGGACGATGAGCAGTTCTTC CASSQVPGGAPRDDEQFF
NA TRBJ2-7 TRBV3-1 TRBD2 TGTGCCTCCTCCCTAGCGGGAGAAATGGGCGAGCAGTACTTC CASSLAGEMGEQYF
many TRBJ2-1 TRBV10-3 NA TGTGCCTCGCGACTGGGCAATGAGCAGTTCTTC CASRLGNEQFF
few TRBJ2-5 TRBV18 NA TGTGCCAGCTCACCACAGATGAGTCCACAAGAGACCCAGTACTTC CASSPQMSPQETQYF
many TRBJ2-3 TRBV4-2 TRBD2 TGTGCCAGCAGCCAAGATATAGCGGGAGGGCCAGATACGCAGTATTTT CASSQDIAGGPDTQYF
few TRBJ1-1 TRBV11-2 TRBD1 TGTGCCAGCAGCTTAAACAGGGGGCGAGTGGGTTGGTTCTTT CASSLNRGRVGWFF